The rows below give T cell receptor beta chains drawn from one sample of a study of blood T cell repertoires in COVID-19. Method: immunoSEQ multiplex PCR; TCRdb's copy keeps in-frame clones and lacks some. This sample has fewer than 80,000 clones, with 70% to 90% found just once. Input material: peripheral blood. These receptors were taken from a man in his thirties or forties with acute or convalescent COVID-19. Each CDR3 is given with its conserved first and last residue. The order of the fields is D gene, V gene, J gene, clone size, CDR3 DNA, CDR3 protein. The D gene is left open where the match is weak. A clone size is listed for some rows: how often the clone was seen (once, few, many), or a class if it is expanded.

>NA|TRBV10-2|TRBJ2-3|NA
TGCGCCAGCAGTGGTGCGGTTAGCACAGATACGCAGTATTTT
CASSGAVSTDTQYF
>NA|TRBV18|TRBJ1-2|NA
TGTGCCAGCTCCACCGTGGAGGGCTATGGCTACACCTTC
CASSTVEGYGYTF
>TRBD2|TRBV28|TRBJ2-7|NA
TGTGCCAGCAGCCACGCGTCGGGAGGGCCCAAAAGGAAATACGAGCAGTACTTC
CASSHASGGPKRKYEQYF
>NA|TRBV7-6|TRBJ2-5|few
TGTGCCAGCAGCTTACGGGAAGAGACCCAGTACTTC
CASSLREETQYF
>NA|TRBV19|TRBJ2-1|NA
TGTGCCAGTAGTATAGATCTATGGGGGGGCGGGAGATCGAATAATGAGCAGTTCTTC
CASSIDLWGGGRSNNEQFF
>NA|TRBV19|TRBJ1-1|NA
TGTGCCAGTAGTATAGGTACTGGGAACACTGAAGCTTTCTTT
CASSIGTGNTEAFF
>NA|TRBV15|TRBJ1-3|NA
TGTGCCACCAGCAGATCAGGGGCCGGGAACACCATATATTTT
CATSRSGAGNTIYF
>NA|TRBV3-1/TRBV3-2|TRBJ2-4|NA
TGTGCCAGCAGCCAACTAGCCGGGAGCGCCAAAAACATTCAGTACTTC
CASSQLAGSAKNIQYF
>NA|TRBV12-3/TRBV12-4|TRBJ1-5|few
TGTGCCAGCAGTTCCAGGGAACAGCCCCAGCATTTT
CASSSREQPQHF
>NA|TRBV6-2/TRBV6-3|TRBJ1-5|many
TGTGCCAGCAGTTACTCGGTCCGGAGGCGCAATCAGCCCCAGCATTTT
CASSYSVRRRNQPQHF
>NA|TRBV28|TRBJ1-6|once
TGTGCCAGCAGTTTCGAGCGGTATAATTCACCCCTCCACTTT
CASSFERYNSPLHF
>TRBD2|TRBV12-3/TRBV12-4|TRBJ2-5|few
TGTGCCAGCCGACTAGCGGCACAAGAGACCCAGTACTTC
CASRLAAQETQYF
>NA|TRBV6-5|TRBJ2-2|NA
TGTGCCAGCACAGTTCAGGCGAACACCGGGGAGCTGTTTTTT
CASTVQANTGELFF
>NA|TRBV5-6|TRBJ1-1|NA
TGTGCCAGCAGCTTGGTAGTGGGCAGGGGTTATGAAGCTTTCTTT
CASSLVVGRGYEAFF
>NA|TRBV10-3|TRBJ1-2|NA
TGTGCCATCAGCGCGGACAGTCTTCGCTATGGCTACACCTTC
CAISADSLRYGYTF
>TRBD1|TRBV3-1/TRBV3-2|TRBJ2-7|NA
TGTGCCAGCAGCCAGGTAGGGGGCGGGGAGCAGTACTTC
CASSQVGGGEQYF
>NA|TRBV7-9|TRBJ2-5|NA
TGTGCCAGCAGCGCAGGGAAGCAAGACCAAGAGACCCAGTACTTC
CASSAGKQDQETQYF
>NA|TRBV3-1/TRBV3-2|TRBJ2-3|medium-sized
TGTGCCAGCAGCCAGGGCAGTTTTTTTTCCGATACGCAGTATTTT
CASSQGSFFSDTQYF
>NA|TRBV5-1|TRBJ1-1|NA
TGCGCCAGCAGCCCCGCGGCCGGATCTGAAGCTTTCTTT
CASSPAAGSEAFF
>TRBD2|TRBV29-1|TRBJ2-1|NA
TGCAGCGTCAACTCCCCCCGCGGGAGAGGCAATGAGCAGTTCTTC
CSVNSPRGRGNEQFF
>TRBD2|TRBV7-2|TRBJ2-7|NA
TGTGCCAGCAGCTCATCGCCTAGCGGGAGAAACGAGCAGTACTTC
CASSSSPSGRNEQYF
>NA|TRBV14|TRBJ2-3|NA
TGTGCCAGCAGCGAGAGGCCAGGGGCTTACACAGATACGCAGTATTTT
CASSERPGAYTDTQYF
>TRBD2|TRBV27|TRBJ2-2|NA
TGTGCCTCCCGGCGGGGGTCTAGCACCGGGGAGCTGTTTTTT
CASRRGSSTGELFF
>NA|TRBV18|TRBJ1-6|NA
TGTGCCAGCTCACCTTCCGGGGTGATAGGGTCACCCCTCCACTTT
CASSPSGVIGSPLHF
>NA|TRBV5-1|TRBJ2-7|NA
TGCGCCAGCAGCTTCGGACGCGGGTCCGAGCAGTACTTC
CASSFGRGSEQYF
>NA|TRBV10-2|TRBJ2-2|NA
TGCGCCAGCATGGCCAGGATGAACACCGGGGAGCTGTTTTTT
CASMARMNTGELFF
>NA|TRBV2|TRBJ1-5|NA
TGTGCCAGCAGTGGAGAACGGAGCAATCAGCCCCAGCATTTT
CASSGERSNQPQHF
>NA|TRBV4-1|TRBJ1-3|NA
TGCGCCAGCAGCCAAGCGCTAGTGGGAAACACCATATATTTT
CASSQALVGNTIYF
>NA|TRBV5-6|TRBJ2-1|NA
TGTGCCAGCAGCCCTGGACTGCAATCCTACAATGAGCAGTTCTTC
CASSPGLQSYNEQFF
>NA|TRBV5-5|TRBJ1-5|NA
TGTGCCAGCAGCTTGTGGCCGGGATCCCTTCAGCCCCAGCATTTT
CASSLWPGSLQPQHF
>NA|TRBV10-2|TRBJ1-2|NA
TGCGCCAGCAGTCCGCTATTTACCTATGGCTACACCTTC
CASSPLFTYGYTF
>TRBD1|TRBV3-1/TRBV3-2|TRBJ2-1|NA
TGTGCCAGCAGCTCCGGGACAGGGAGTAGGAATGAGCAGTTCTTC
CASSSGTGSRNEQFF
>TRBD2|TRBV9|TRBJ2-7|NA
TGTGCCAGCAGCGAAAGCGGGAGTTCCTCCTACGAGCAGTACTTC
CASSESGSSSYEQYF
>NA|TRBV14|TRBJ2-5|NA
TGTGCCAGCAGCCAGAACAGCCAAGAGACCCAGTACTTC
CASSQNSQETQYF
>TRBD1|TRBV4-3|TRBJ1-2|NA
TGCGCCAGCAGCCAACGGGACAGAGAGGGCTATGGCTACACCTTC
CASSQRDREGYGYTF
>NA|TRBV19|TRBJ1-1|few
TGTGCCAGTAGTATTACCTCAACAGGGAACACTGAAGCTTTCTTT
CASSITSTGNTEAFF
>NA|TRBV7-9|TRBJ1-1|NA
TGTGCCAGCAGCTCAATGGGGGGGACTGAAGCTTTCTTT
CASSSMGGTEAFF
>NA|TRBV9|TRBJ2-3|NA
TGTGCCAGCAGCCCCCGAGTAGACACAGATACGCAGTATTTT
CASSPRVDTDTQYF
>TRBD1|TRBV4-3|TRBJ2-1|NA
TGCGCCAGCAGCCCGTACTCGCAGACAGGGAATAATGAGCAGTTCTTC
CASSPYSQTGNNEQFF
>NA|TRBV18|TRBJ1-4|NA
TGTGCCAGCTCGCAGAACACACCAACTAATGAAAAACTGTTTTTT
CASSQNTPTNEKLFF
>NA|TRBV6-1|TRBJ1-2|NA
TGTGCCAGCAGTGAAGTGGACAGATCCTATGGCTACACCTTC
CASSEVDRSYGYTF
>NA|TRBV6-5|TRBJ1-2|NA
TGTGCCAGCAATAGACAGGACCTATATGGCTACACCTTC
CASNRQDLYGYTF
>TRBD1|TRBV7-2|TRBJ1-3|NA
TGTGCCAGCAGTTCGGACAGGGGTAACACCATATATTTT
CASSSDRGNTIYF
>NA|TRBV18|TRBJ1-1|few
TGTGCCAGCTCACCCGAGTTAATGAACACTGAAGCTTTCTTT
CASSPELMNTEAFF
>NA|TRBV5-1|TRBJ2-7|NA
TGCGCCAGCAGCTTTGTTGCGGGGTACGAGCAGTACTTC
CASSFVAGYEQYF
>NA|TRBV28|TRBJ2-3|NA
TGTGCCAGCACCCCTTGGGGGGGCAACACAGATACGCAGTATTTT
CASTPWGGNTDTQYF
>NA|TRBV12-5|TRBJ2-1|NA
TGTGCTAGTGGAGGGGGCAATGAGCAGTTCTTC
CASGGGNEQFF
>NA|TRBV7-2|TRBJ2-7|NA
TGTGCCAGCACCCCGACAGGGAGGAGCGCCAAGCAGTACTTC
CASTPTGRSAKQYF
>TRBD2|TRBV10-3|TRBJ2-7|NA
TGTGCCATGGGGGGGGGTAGGGAGCTGGTGGGCGAGCAGTACTTC
CAMGGGRELVGEQYF
>TRBD1|TRBV23-1|TRBJ1-5|NA
TGCGCCCACCGACAGGGGGCGTTACAGCCCCAGCATTTT
CAHRQGALQPQHF
>TRBD2|TRBV4-2|TRBJ2-5|NA
TGTGCCAGCAACATAGCGGGAGAGACCCAGTACTTC
CASNIAGETQYF
>NA|TRBV5-5|TRBJ1-2|NA
TGTGCCAGCAGCTTGGACAGCTATGGCTACACCTTC
CASSLDSYGYTF
>NA|TRBV2|TRBJ2-7|once
TGTGCCAGCAGTCAAACTGCCGGCGAGCAGTACTTC
CASSQTAGEQYF
>TRBD2|TRBV27|TRBJ2-1|few
TGTGCCAGCAGACCCGGGACTAGCGGTTACAATGAGCAGTTCTTC
CASRPGTSGYNEQFF
>NA|TRBV19|TRBJ2-1|NA
TGTGCCAGTAGTACCTGGGACTCTACGCTAAATGAGCAGTTCTTC
CASSTWDSTLNEQFF
>NA|TRBV5-5|TRBJ2-7|once
TGTGCCAGCAGCCGGCAGGGACATCTCTCCCGCTACGAGCAGTACTTC
CASSRQGHLSRYEQYF
>NA|TRBV4-3|TRBJ1-6|NA
TGCGCCAGCAGCCAAGAGGTCAGGGGTGGTTCACCCCTCCACTTT
CASSQEVRGGSPLHF
>NA|TRBV13|TRBJ1-3|NA
TGTGCCAGCAGCTTAGGCTATCGGGTTAACACCATATATTTT
CASSLGYRVNTIYF
>NA|TRBV28|TRBJ1-3|NA
TGTGCCAGCAGACTCCCCCGCGGGGCGGGAAACACCATATATTTT
CASRLPRGAGNTIYF